This T cell receptor (beta chain) comes out of a study of CXCR3-negative and CXCR3-positive naive CD8 T cells. 5' RACE with UMI labels generated the TRB cDNA libraries. TCRdb reanalyzed the 5' RACE reads and collapses them to one entry per CDR3 protein, without DNA. The sample includes 100,000 to 150,000 distinct CDR3 sequences. Study-wide findings and caveats: Hydrophobicity of TRB CDR3s was greater in CXCR3-positive naive cells than in CXCR3-negative naive cells. Partly lower CXCR3 expression followed cryopreservation, and most assays relied on fresh PBMCs.

The CDR3 length is 14 residues. Germline CDR1 and CDR2: SNHLY and FYNNEI. Identification of naive CD8+ T cells rested on CD45RO-CCR7+CD27+CD95- status. On this clonotype: As yet, its antigen is unknown.

The receptor was isolated from a human donor in good health. Some clones in this sample may be carry-over from other donors' samples. The material sequenced was naive CXCR3- CD8+ T cells from blood. Subset in this sample: CD45RO-CCR7+CD27+CD95- naive CD8+ T cells lacking CXCR3 (TNR3-). The V gene is TRBV2, the J gene TRBJ2-2; the TRBD1 assignment by TCRdb is unverifiable without DNA. The CDR3 sequence: CASSVTENTGELFF.